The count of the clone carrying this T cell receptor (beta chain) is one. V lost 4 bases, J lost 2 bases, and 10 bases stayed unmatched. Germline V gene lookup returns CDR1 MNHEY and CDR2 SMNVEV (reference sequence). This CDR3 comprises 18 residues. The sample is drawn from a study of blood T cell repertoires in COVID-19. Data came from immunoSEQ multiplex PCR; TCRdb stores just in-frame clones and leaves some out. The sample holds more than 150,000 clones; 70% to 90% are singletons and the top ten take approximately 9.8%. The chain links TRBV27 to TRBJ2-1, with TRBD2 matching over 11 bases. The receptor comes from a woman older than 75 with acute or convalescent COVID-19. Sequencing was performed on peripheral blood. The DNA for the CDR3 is TGTGCCAGCAGTTCGCTGACTAGCGGGGCTGTAGCCTACAATGAGCAGTTCTTC. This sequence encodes CASSSLTSGAVAYNEQFF.